Each of the 19 T cell receptor beta chains below was sequenced from the same sample in a study of control samples from healthy donors and cancer patients (dated by TCRdb to the early 2020s). Library construction relied on the immunoSEQ multiplex PCR assay. Imported from immuneACCESS, the table was reduced by TCRdb to in-frame sequences with V and J called. These copies leave out some clones; in studies compared against another copy, an unresolved V gene accounts for under half, and the cause of the remainder is not known. This sample holds fewer than 110,000 clones; approximately 90% were observed only once. The biggest ten clones account for about a fifth of the sample. Input material: PBMCs. The source is a man in his fifties or sixties with lung cancer.

In its sample, this clone was seen once. This chain's CDR3 is CASRFLNRGEAFF. CDR3 DNA sequence: TGTGCCAGCAGATTTCTCAACAGGGGGGAAGCTTTCTTT. This rearrangement joins TRBV5-6 to TRBJ1-1, with 8 positions matching TRBD1. The V gene's germline CDR1 is SGHDT and CDR2 YYEEEE. This CDR3 comprises 13 residues. V shed 5 bases and J 8 bases; nucleotides not matched to a gene: 8.

The chain links TRBV5-8 to TRBJ1-1; perhaps TRBD1 as D (5 bases). The CDR3 is 13 residues long. Germline CDR1 is SGHTS and CDR2 is YDEGEE. The V gene lost 7 bases and the J gene lost 0 bases, with 10 bases spanning the gap. CDR3 residues: CASSLTVNTEAFF. The CDR3 nucleotides are TGTGCCAGCTCCCTGACAGTGAACACTGAAGCTTTCTTT. The whole variable domain, remainder taken from reference TRBV5-8 and TRBJ1-1, is EAGVTQSPTHLIKTRGQQATLRCSPISGHTSVYWYQQALGLGLQFLLWYDEGEERNRGNFPPRFSGRQFPNYSSELNVNALELEDSALYLCASSLTVNTEAFFGQGTRLTVV.

The chain combines TRBV18 with TRBJ1-2; D is unclear. There are 14 residues in the CDR3. V lost 2 bases and J 0 bases, leaving 7 bases between the germline ends. CDR1 and CDR2 (germline): KGHSH, LQKENI. The CDR3 DNA sequence: TGTGCCAGCTCACCAAGATCGACTAACTATGGCTACACCTTC. It specifies CASSPRSTNYGYTF. Supplemented by reference TRBV18 and TRBJ1-2, the full variable domain reads NAGVMQNPRHLVRRRGQEARLRCSPMKGHSHVYWYRQLPEEGLKFMVYLQKENIIDESGMPKERFSAEFPKEGPSILRIQQVVRGDSAAYFCASSPRSTNYGYTFGSGTRLTVV.

This clone was recorded a few times. This chain uses TRBV4-2 with TRBJ2-2; D unresolved. The CDR3 runs to 15 residues. CDR1 is LGHNA and CDR2 is YNFKEQ in the germline V gene. V was trimmed by 4 bases and J by 0 bases, leaving 9 bases between them. In nucleotides, the CDR3 is TGTGCCAGCAGCCTACCCCACACGAACACCGGGGAGCTGTTTTTT. This gives the protein CASSLPHTNTGELFF.

In this sample, this clone turned up once. This chain connects TRBV5-4 to TRBJ2-5; 7 nucleotides agree with TRBD1. The CDR3 is made up of 16 amino acids. After removal of 2 bases from V and 2 bases from J, the junction contained 9 bases not matched to a gene. Germline CDR1 and CDR2: SGHNT and YYREEE (reference sequence). In DNA form, the CDR3 reads TGTGCCAGCAGCTTATTAGAATCAGGGGGTCAAGAGACCCAGTACTTC. As protein: CASSLLESGGQETQYF.

V gene TRBV27 combines with J gene TRBJ2-2; D is ambiguous. Looked up from germline, CDR1 is MNHEY and CDR2 is SMNVEV (reference sequence). V was clipped by 5 bases and J by 4 bases, with 17 bases between them. This CDR3 is built from 16 residues. This chain's CDR3 is CASSRTISTTTGELFF. For the CDR3, the DNA is TGTGCCAGCAGTCGGACCATATCAACTACCACCGGGGAGCTGTTTTTT.

This rearrangement joins TRBV5-1 to TRBJ1-6, with D tentatively TRBD1 (5 bases). V lost 4 bases and J 0 bases, leaving 11 bases between the germline ends. Germline assignment: CDR1 SGHRS and CDR2 YFSETQ. The CDR3 spans 16 residues. CDR3 protein: CASSKGLNSYNSPLHF. In DNA, the CDR3 is TGCGCCAGCAGCAAGGGGCTTAACTCCTATAATTCACCCCTCCACTTT.

The chain recombines TRBV11-3 with TRBJ2-2, with D possibly being TRBD1 (5 bases). V was clipped by 1 base and J by 6 bases, with 12 bases between them. CDR3 length: 15 residues. From germline, CDR1 is SGHNT and CDR2 YENEEA. CDR3 coding DNA: TGTGCCAGCAGCTTAGTTTTAGGGGAACCCGGGGAGCTGTTTTTT. Protein product: CASSLVLGEPGELFF.

This clone was observed once. The chain recombines TRBV7-9 with TRBJ2-5; 9 bases map to TRBD1. V was clipped by 5 bases and J by 5 bases; unmatched bases: 9. The germline V gene has CDR1 SEHNR and CDR2 FQNEAQ (reference sequence). The CDR3 covers 15 residues. The CDR3, as DNA: TGTGCCAGCAGCCGCATACAGGGGGCCTGGGAGACCCAGTACTTC. Translating gives CASSRIQGAWETQYF. Drawing the rest from reference TRBV7-9 and TRBJ2-5, the complete variable domain is DTGVSQNPRHKITKRGQNVTFRCDPISEHNRLYWYRQTLGQGPEFLTYFQNEAQLEKSRLLSDRFSAERPKGSFSTLEIQRTEQGDSAMYLCASSRIQGAWETQYFGPGTRLLVL.

Worth noting for this clone: One junction end disagrees with the germline gene, perhaps due to a read error. The sample has other DNA sequences that encode this CDR3 too. This rearrangement joins TRBV27 to TRBJ2-2; 9 bases map to TRBD2. There are 17 residues in the CDR3. Germline values: CDR1 MNHEY, CDR2 SMNVEV (reference sequence). The CDR3: CARSSQPRGGRTGELFF. The DNA for the CDR3 is TGCGCCCGCAGCTCACAACCGCGGGGGGGCCGGACCGGGGAGCTGTTTTTT.

V usage is TRBV5-4 and J usage is TRBJ1-2; 10 nucleotides agree with TRBD1. The CDR3 is made up of 15 amino acids. The germline V gene has CDR1 SGHNT and CDR2 YYREEE (reference sequence). The J segment lost 0 bases and the V segment lost 4 bases, leaving 3 bases of the junction unmatched. The CDR3 loop reads CASSAGQGANYGYTF. The CDR3 nucleotides read TGTGCCAGCAGCGCCGGACAGGGGGCTAACTATGGCTACACCTTC.

The rearrangement uses TRBV30 and TRBJ1-3, with TRBD1 identical over 8 bases. V lost 3 bases to trimming and J lost 8 bases; unmatched junction nucleotides: 9. The CDR3 length is 14 residues. CDR1 and CDR2 (germline): GTSNPN, SVGIG (reference sequence). The CDR3 bases are TGTGCCTGGAGGCCAACAGGGGGGTCGGACACCATATATTTT. This encodes CAWRPTGGSDTIYF.

The V gene is TRBV11-2, the J gene TRBJ1-6; possibly TRBD1 for D (5 bases). CDR3 length equals 17 residues. CDR1 and CDR2 (germline): SGHAT, FQNNGV. V was trimmed by 0 bases and J by 2 bases, leaving 11 bases between them. The CDR3 coding sequence is TGTGCCAGCAGCTTAGATTTAGGGGTCACCTATAATTCACCCCTCCACTTT. Protein sequence: CASSLDLGVTYNSPLHF.

The chain carries TRBV3-1 (or the pseudogene TRBV3-2) and TRBJ2-7, with D unresolved. V was pared by 1 base and J by 2 bases, with 9 bases between. This CDR3 region has 14 residues. Germline V gene sequence: CDR1 LGHDT, CDR2 YNNKEL (reference sequence). CDR3 sequence reads: CASSQAHSTYEQYF. The CDR3 nucleotides read TGTGCCAGCAGCCAAGCGCACAGTACCTACGAGCAGTACTTC.

This chain uses TRBV4-2 with TRBJ1-6; D might be TRBD1 (5 bases). Trimming pared 0 bases from V and 12 bases from J, leaving 24 bases between. The CDR3 is made up of 18 amino acids. Germline loops: CDR1 LGHNA, CDR2 YNFKEQ. DNA for the CDR3: TGTGCCAGCAGCCAAGACCTTGGCGGAGACAGCGCTTCTAAACCCCTCCACTTT. It is translated as CASSQDLGGDSASKPLHF.

The rearrangement links TRBV7-9 to TRBJ1-4; no firm D call. CDR3 length: 15 residues. Trimming took 6 bases from V and 1 from J, leaving 12 bases between them. Germline V gene lookup returns CDR1 SEHNR and CDR2 FQNEAQ (reference sequence). CDR3 sequence reads: CASSSAGGTNEKLFF. The CDR3 nucleotides read TGTGCCAGCAGTTCGGCCGGCGGAACTAATGAAAAACTGTTTTTT.

This chain links TRBV29-1 with TRBJ1-6; weak D call: TRBD1 (6 bases). Trimming cost V 4 bases and J 8 bases, with 15 bases left between them. The CDR3 extends over 14 amino acids. CDR1 is SQVTM, CDR2 ANQGSEA, per germline. The CDR3 loop is CSVVEDRFDSPLHF. DNA of the CDR3: TGCAGCGTTGTGGAGGACAGATTCGATTCACCCCTCCACTTT.

The chain has TRBV12-3 or TRBV12-4 and TRBJ2-3; D not resolved. There are 11 residues in the CDR3. The V end was cut by 6 bases, the J end by 8 bases, with 9 bases between. The CDR3 nucleotides read TGTGCCAGCAGCCCTCAAGTTACGCAGTATTTT. It encodes CASSPQVTQYF.

This sequence joins TRBV7-9 and TRBJ2-1, with 8 bases lining up with TRBD1. The junction had 11 bases not matched to a gene; V was cut back by 6 bases and J by 7 bases. Germline CDR1 and CDR2: SEHNR and FQNEAQ (reference sequence). The CDR3 totals 15 residues. In DNA form, the CDR3 reads TGTGCCAGCAGTCCGCCGGACAGGGTAATAAATGAGCAGTTCTTC. It yields the protein CASSPPDRVINEQFF.